These 17 T cell receptor beta chains were sequenced from one sample in a study of blood T cell repertoires in COVID-19. Assay: immunoSEQ multiplex PCR; the TCRdb copy retains only in-frame clones and omits some. There are around 100,000 clones in the sample; more than 80% occur only once, and under 9.5% lies in the top ten. Sample: peripheral blood. The source is a woman aged 40-49 years with acute or convalescent COVID-19.

V is TRBV5-1 and J is TRBJ1-2; D not certain. CDR3 length: 13 residues. Germline V lookup: CDR1 SGHRS, CDR2 YFSETQ. The V end was cut by 1 base, the J end by 2 bases, with 6 bases between. Written as DNA, the CDR3 is TGCGCCAGCAGCTTGACAGAGAACTATGGCTACACCTTC. This encodes CASSLTENYGYTF.

Worth noting for this clone: An end of the junction differs from the germline gene, which may be a read error. The chain couples TRBV11-3 to TRBJ2-7; weak D call: TRBD2 (5 bases). The CDR3 totals 16 residues. Germline CDR1 SGHNT, CDR2 YENEEA. The CDR3 DNA sequence: TGTGCCAGCAGCCTAGAGGGTACAGCCCTGTTGGACGAGCAGTACTTC. Protein: CASSLEGTALLDEQYF.

The rearrangement joins TRBV6-6 to TRBJ1-2; 10 bases fit TRBD1. Germline V gives CDR1 MNHNY, CDR2 SVGAGI (reference sequence). The junction had 11 bases not matched to a gene; V was cut back by 5 bases and J by 8 bases. CDR3 length: 15 amino acids. CDR3 amino acids: CASSNPSGTGDGYTF. CDR3 sequence (DNA): TGTGCCAGCAGTAACCCTTCCGGGACAGGGGACGGCTACACCTTC.

This chain uses TRBV7-7 with TRBJ2-7; a weak D match, TRBD1 (5 bases). This CDR3 contains 13 residues. Germline CDR1 and CDR2: SSHAT and FNYEAQ (reference sequence). V lost 5 bases to trimming and J lost 4 bases, with 12 bases between them. In DNA form, the CDR3 reads TGTGCCAGCAGCCGCAGGGAAGGGTACGAGCAGTACTTC. Translation: CASSRREGYEQYF.

The chain has TRBV5-1 and TRBJ1-6, with D perhaps matching TRBD1 (5 bases). Trimming cost V 0 bases and J 9 bases, with 19 bases left between them. The CDR3 spans 17 residues. The germline V gene has CDR1 SGHRS and CDR2 YFSETQ. CDR3 sequence reads: CASSLDGPGKYGSPLHF. The CDR3 nucleotides are TGCGCCAGCAGCTTGGACGGTCCAGGGAAGTATGGTTCACCCCTCCACTTT.

The CDR3 is CASIDRNTEAFF. CDR3 DNA: TGTGCCAGTATTGACAGAAACACTGAAGCTTTCTTT. The V call is TRBV19, the J call TRBJ1-1; D is perhaps TRBD1 (5 bases). With 7 bases removed from V and 2 bases from J, the gap between germline ends came to 8 bases. CDR3 length equals 12 residues. In germline, CDR1 is LNHDA, CDR2 SQIVND (reference sequence).

This clone was seen a single time. The chain carries TRBV6-2 or TRBV6-3 and TRBJ1-5, with no clear D. Trimming took off 2 bases at V and 1 base at J, with 9 bases between the two ends. CDR1 is MNHEY and CDR2 is SVGEGT in the germline V gene. This CDR3 is 15 amino acids long. The CDR3 spells CASSYLGGSNQPQHF. The DNA for the CDR3 is TGTGCCAGCAGTTACCTCGGCGGCAGCAATCAGCCCCAGCATTTT.

Only one count was recorded for this clone. This chain uses TRBV30 with TRBJ1-4, with D perhaps TRBD1 (6 bases). The CDR3 has 16 residues. Germline V gene lookup returns CDR1 GTSNPN and CDR2 SVGIG (reference sequence). Trimming removed 2 bases from V and 0 bases from J, with 13 bases in between. This CDR3 reads CAWSTGSAPTNEKLFF. The CDR3, as DNA: TGTGCCTGGAGTACAGGGTCGGCCCCAACTAATGAAAAACTGTTTTTT.

CDR3 DNA: TGTGCCAGCAGCTTGCGGGGGGGAGGAGATACGCAGTATTTT. Translating it yields CASSLRGGGDTQYF. This chain joins TRBV5-4 and TRBJ2-3; 8 bases are a match to TRBD2. Trimming removed 1 base from V and 5 bases from J; junction bases left unmatched: 3. The germline gives CDR1 SGHNT, CDR2 YYREEE (reference sequence). This CDR3 has 14 amino acids.

The V gene is TRBV7-6, the J gene TRBJ2-1; no clear D. The CDR3 has 13 residues. The V gene's germline CDR1 is SGHVS and CDR2 FNYEAQ. The germline V and J ends were trimmed by 5 bases and 9 bases, with 14 bases remaining between them. This CDR3 is CASSRSGFGEQFF. The CDR3 DNA reads as TGTGCCAGCAGCCGTTCCGGGTTTGGTGAGCAGTTCTTC.

The chain uses TRBV6-5 and TRBJ1-1; D is perhaps TRBD1 (6 bases). The ends were cut back, 7 bases at V and 0 bases at J, with 9 bases in the middle. In germline, CDR1 is MNHEY, CDR2 SVGAGI. The CDR3 sequence is 13 residues long. The DNA for the CDR3 is TGTGCCAGCACTGGGGGCATGAACACTGAAGCTTTCTTT. It is translated as CASTGGMNTEAFF.

The chain joins TRBV29-1 to TRBJ2-3, with D unresolved. CDR1 is SQVTM, CDR2 ANQGSEA, per germline. Trimming cost V 4 bases and J 2 bases, with 7 bases left between them. This CDR3 is built from 12 residues. In nucleotides, the CDR3 is TGCAGCGTTGGCGGAGACACAGATACGCAGTATTTT. Protein sequence: CSVGGDTDTQYF.

The genes are TRBV4-2 and TRBJ1-1, with a weak D call TRBD1 (6 bases). Trimming took off 2 bases at V and 5 bases at J, with 12 bases between the two ends. The CDR3 contains 14 residues. Germline CDR1 reads LGHNA; CDR2 reads YNFKEQ. CDR3 coding DNA: TGTGCCAGCAGCCAACCAGACAGGCCGACTGAAGCTTTCTTT. Protein sequence: CASSQPDRPTEAFF.

CDR3 in DNA: TGTGCCAGCAGCTTTTCCGGGACTAGCGGGGGGGCCACCGGGGAGCTGTTTTTT. Its translation is CASSFSGTSGGATGELFF. The genes are TRBV5-6 and TRBJ2-2; 16 bases agree with TRBD2. V lost 2 bases and J lost 4; bases outside the gene matches: 5. This CDR3 comprises 18 residues. Germline V gene sequence: CDR1 SGHDT, CDR2 YYEEEE.

The chain has TRBV4-3 and TRBJ1-2; perhaps TRBD1 as D (5 bases). V was trimmed by 8 bases and J by 2 bases, leaving 15 bases between them. CDR1 is LGHNA and CDR2 is YSLEER in the germline V gene. CDR3 length: 14 amino acids. As DNA, the CDR3 is TGCGCCAGCGGCGAGCTTGGGGCGAACTATGGCTACACCTTC. Amino acids: CASGELGANYGYTF.

The gene calls are TRBV6-2 or TRBV6-3 and TRBJ1-1, with unresolved D. Deletions cut 2 bases from V and 0 bases from J, with 10 bases between. This CDR3 comprises 15 residues. Looked up from germline, CDR1 is MNHEY and CDR2 is SVGEGT. In DNA form, the CDR3 reads TGTGCCAGCAGTTACGATATAACAGTGAACACTGAAGCTTTCTTT. Translated: CASSYDITVNTEAFF.

The chain is built from TRBV19 and TRBJ2-2, with D possibly TRBD2 on 6 matching bases. V lost 6 bases, J lost 2 bases, and 13 bases lay in between. The CDR3 has 15 amino acids. CDR1 is LNHDA, CDR2 SQIVND, per germline (reference sequence). CDR3 bases: TGTGCCAGTAGGGGACTGGCCAGAAACACCGGGGAGCTGTTTTTT. Protein sequence: CASRGLARNTGELFF.